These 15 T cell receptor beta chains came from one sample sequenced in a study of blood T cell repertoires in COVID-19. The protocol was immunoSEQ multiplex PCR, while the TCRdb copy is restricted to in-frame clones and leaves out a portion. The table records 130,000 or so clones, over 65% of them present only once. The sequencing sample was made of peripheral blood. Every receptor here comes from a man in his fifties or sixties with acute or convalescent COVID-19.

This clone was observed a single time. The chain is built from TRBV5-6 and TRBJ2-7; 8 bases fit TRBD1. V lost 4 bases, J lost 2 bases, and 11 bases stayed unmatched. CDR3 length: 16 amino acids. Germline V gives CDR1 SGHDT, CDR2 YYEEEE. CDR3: CASSGISGQGAYEQYF. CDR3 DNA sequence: TGTGCCAGCAGCGGTATCTCCGGACAGGGCGCCTACGAGCAGTACTTC.

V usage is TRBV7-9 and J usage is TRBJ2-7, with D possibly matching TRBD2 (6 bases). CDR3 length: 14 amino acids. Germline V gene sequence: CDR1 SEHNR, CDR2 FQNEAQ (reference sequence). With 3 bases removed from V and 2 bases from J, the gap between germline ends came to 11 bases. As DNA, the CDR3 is TGTGCCAGCAGCTTTGGGACTCCGACCTACGAGCAGTACTTC. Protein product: CASSFGTPTYEQYF.

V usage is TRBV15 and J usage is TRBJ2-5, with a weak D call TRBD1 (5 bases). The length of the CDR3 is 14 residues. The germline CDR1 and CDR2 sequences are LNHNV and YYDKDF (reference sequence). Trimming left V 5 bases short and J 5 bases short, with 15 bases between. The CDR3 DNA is TGTGCCACCAGCCCAGGGAACACAATCGAGACCCAGTACTTC. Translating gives CATSPGNTIETQYF. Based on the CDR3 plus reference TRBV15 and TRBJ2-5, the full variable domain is DAMVIQNPRYQVTQFGKPVTLSCSQTLNHNVMYWYQQKSSQAPKLLFHYYDKDFNNEADTPDNFQSRRPNTSFCFLDIRSPGLGDTAMYLCATSPGNTIETQYFGPGTRLLVL.

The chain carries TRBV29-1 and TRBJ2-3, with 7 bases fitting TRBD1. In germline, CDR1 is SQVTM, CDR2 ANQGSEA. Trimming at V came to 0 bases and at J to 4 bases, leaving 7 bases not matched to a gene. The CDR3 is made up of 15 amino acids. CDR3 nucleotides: TGCAGCGTTGAAGATTTTAACAGGGGCGCAGATACGCAGTATTTT. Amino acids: CSVEDFNRGADTQYF.

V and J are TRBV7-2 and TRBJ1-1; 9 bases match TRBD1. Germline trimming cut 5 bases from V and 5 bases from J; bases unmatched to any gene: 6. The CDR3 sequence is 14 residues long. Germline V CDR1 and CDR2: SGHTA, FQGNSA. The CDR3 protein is CASSPGQGKTEAFF. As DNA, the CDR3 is TGTGCCAGCAGCCCTGGACAGGGGAAGACTGAAGCTTTCTTT. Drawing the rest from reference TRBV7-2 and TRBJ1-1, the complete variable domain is GAGVSQSPSNKVTEKGKDVELRCDPISGHTALYWYRQSLGQGLEFLIYFQGNSAPDKSGLPSDRFSAERTGGSVSTLTIQRTQQEDSAVYLCASSPGQGKTEAFFGQGTRLTVV.

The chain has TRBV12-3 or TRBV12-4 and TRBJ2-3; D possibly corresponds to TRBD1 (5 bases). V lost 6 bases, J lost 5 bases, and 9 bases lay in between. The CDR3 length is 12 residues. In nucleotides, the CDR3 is TGTGCCAGCAGGGGCACAGGAGATACGCAGTATTTT. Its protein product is CASRGTGDTQYF.

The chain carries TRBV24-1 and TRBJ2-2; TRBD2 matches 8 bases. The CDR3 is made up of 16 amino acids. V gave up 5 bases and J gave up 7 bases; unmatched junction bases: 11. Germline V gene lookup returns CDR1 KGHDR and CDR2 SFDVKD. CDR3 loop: CATSVGAGGGVGELFF. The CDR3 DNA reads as TGTGCCACCAGTGTTGGTGCGGGAGGTGGTGTCGGGGAGCTGTTTTTT.

The CDR3 bases are TGTGCCAGCAGCCCGACCGGAGGCGGGGAGCTGTTTTTT. Its protein product is CASSPTGGGELFF. The J gene is TRBJ2-2, the V gene TRBV7-8, with D possibly TRBD2 on 5 matching bases. V lost 5 bases, J lost 7 bases, and 11 bases lay in between. The CDR3 has 13 amino acids. Germline V gene lookup returns CDR1 SGHVS and CDR2 FQNEAQ. Full variable domain (missing parts from reference TRBV7-8 and TRBJ2-2): GAGVSQSPRYKVAKRGQDVALRCDPISGHVSLFWYQQALGQGPEFLTYFQNEAQLDKSGLPSDRFFAERPEGSVSTLKIQRTQQEDSAVYLCASSPTGGGELFFGEGSRLTVL.

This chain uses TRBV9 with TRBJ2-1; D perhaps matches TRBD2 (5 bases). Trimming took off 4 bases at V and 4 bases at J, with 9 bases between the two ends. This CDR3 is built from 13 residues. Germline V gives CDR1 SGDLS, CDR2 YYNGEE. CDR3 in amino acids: CASSFTSYNEQFF. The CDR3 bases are TGTGCCAGCAGCTTCACTAGTTACAATGAGCAGTTCTTC.

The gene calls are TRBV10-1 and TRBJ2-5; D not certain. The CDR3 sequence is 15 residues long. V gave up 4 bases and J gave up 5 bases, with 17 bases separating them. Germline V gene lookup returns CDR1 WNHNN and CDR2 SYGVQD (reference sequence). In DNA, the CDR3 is TGCGCCAGCAGTGTAAGGAACTCTTCCGGGGAGACCCAGTACTTC. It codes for CASSVRNSSGETQYF.

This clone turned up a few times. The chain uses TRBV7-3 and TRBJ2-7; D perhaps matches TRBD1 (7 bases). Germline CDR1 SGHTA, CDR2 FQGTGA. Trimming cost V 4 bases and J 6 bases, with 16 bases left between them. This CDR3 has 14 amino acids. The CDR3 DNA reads TGTGCCAGCAGCTCGCAACCAGGGGGAGGCGAGCAGTACTTC. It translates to CASSSQPGGGEQYF.

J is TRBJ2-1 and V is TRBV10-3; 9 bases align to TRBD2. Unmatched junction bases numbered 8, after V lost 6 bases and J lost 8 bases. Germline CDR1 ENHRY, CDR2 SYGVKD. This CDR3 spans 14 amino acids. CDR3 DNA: TGTGCCATCAGGAGGGTAGCGGGAGTGGATGAGCAGTTCTTC. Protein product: CAIRRVAGVDEQFF.

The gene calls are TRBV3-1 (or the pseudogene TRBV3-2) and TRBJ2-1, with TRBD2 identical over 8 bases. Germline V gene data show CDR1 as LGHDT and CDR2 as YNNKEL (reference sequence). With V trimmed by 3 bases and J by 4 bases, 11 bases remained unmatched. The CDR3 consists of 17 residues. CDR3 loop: CASSQPPTSGIYNEQFF. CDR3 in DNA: TGTGCCAGCAGCCAGCCCCCTACTAGCGGCATTTACAATGAGCAGTTCTTC.

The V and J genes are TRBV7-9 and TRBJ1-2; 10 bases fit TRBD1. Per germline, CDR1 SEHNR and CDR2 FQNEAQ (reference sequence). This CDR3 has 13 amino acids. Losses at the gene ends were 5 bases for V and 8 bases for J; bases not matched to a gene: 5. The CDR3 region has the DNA TGTGCCAGCAGCACGGGACAGGGGAACGGCTACACCTTC. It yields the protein CASSTGQGNGYTF. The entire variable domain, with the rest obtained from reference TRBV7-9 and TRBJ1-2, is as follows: DTGVSQNPRHKITKRGQNVTFRCDPISEHNRLYWYRQTLGQGPEFLTYFQNEAQLEKSRLLSDRFSAERPKGSFSTLEIQRTEQGDSAMYLCASSTGQGNGYTFGSGTRLTVV.

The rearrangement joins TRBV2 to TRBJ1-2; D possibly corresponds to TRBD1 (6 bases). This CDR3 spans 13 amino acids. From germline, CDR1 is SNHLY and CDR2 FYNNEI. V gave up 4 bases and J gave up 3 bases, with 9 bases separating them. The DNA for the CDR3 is TGTGCCAGCAGTGGAGGGGGGGACTATGGCTACACCTTC. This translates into CASSGGGDYGYTF.